This entry concerns a single T cell receptor (beta chain). Its antigen is still unknown. The naive CD8 population came from CD45RO-negative cells selected for CCR7, without terminally differentiated effector memory CD45RA+ cells. The data derive from a study of shared clonotypes between healthy human individuals. Study-level points and caveats: Among a few donors, roughly 5.4% of naive CD4 clonotypes were found in common. The researchers took only blood, and tissue repertoires probably look different.

The assay was immunoSEQ multiplex PCR, and TCRdb's table has in-frame clones only and misses some. Here the sample spans 600,000 or so clones, approximately 96% being singletons. The CDR3 length is 12 residues. With 11 bases removed from V and 4 bases from J, the gap between germline ends came to 14 bases. CDR1 is SNHLY and CDR2 is FYNNEI in the germline V gene. The sequence was collected from a woman younger than 45 in good health. This chain links TRBV2 with TRBJ1-2; no reliable D call. Sequenced material: naive CD8+ T cells sorted from blood. CDR3 loop: CAVLGSAYGYTF. The CDR3 DNA reads TGTGCCGTTCTAGGGAGCGCCTATGGCTACACCTTC.